The 21 T cell receptor beta chains presented below share a single source sample, sequenced in a study of blood T cell repertoires in COVID-19. Method: immunoSEQ multiplex PCR; TCRdb's copy keeps in-frame clones and lacks some. The sample gives some 130,000 clones, about 86% of which show up once; 16% is in the top ten. Sample: peripheral blood. The receptor source for this set is a woman between 50 and 59 years old with acute or convalescent COVID-19.

The chain combines TRBV2 with TRBJ1-5; 7 bases align to TRBD1. V trimming: 6 bases; J trimming: 4 bases; junction bases outside the gene matches: 12. This CDR3 is built from 16 residues. The V gene's germline CDR1 is SNHLY and CDR2 FYNNEI. This chain's CDR3 is CASRPRTGTINQPQHF. The CDR3 DNA sequence: TGTGCCAGCAGACCCAGGACAGGCACCATTAATCAGCCCCAGCATTTT.

V usage is TRBV7-2 and J usage is TRBJ1-2; maybe TRBD1 (6 bases). V was clipped by 5 bases and J by 5 bases, with 18 bases between them. Germline V gene data show CDR1 as SGHTA and CDR2 as FQGNSA. The CDR3 spans 15 residues. In nucleotides, the CDR3 is TGTGCCAGCAGCCCATCGATGCAGGGGTCGTATGGCTACACCTTC. Its protein product is CASSPSMQGSYGYTF.

The V gene is TRBV7-2, the J gene TRBJ2-7; 9 bases agree with TRBD1. The CDR3 is 15 residues long. The V and J ends lost 5 bases and 4 bases, in that order; junction bases with no gene match: 9. Germline V CDR1 and CDR2: SGHTA, FQGNSA. CDR3 bases: TGTGCCAGCAGCCCTCAACAGGGGGCACAGTACGAGCAGTACTTC. Translating it yields CASSPQQGAQYEQYF. Supplemented by reference TRBV7-2 and TRBJ2-7, the full variable domain reads GAGVSQSPSNKVTEKGKDVELRCDPISGHTALYWYRQSLGQGLEFLIYFQGNSAPDKSGLPSDRFSAERTGGSVSTLTIQRTQQEDSAVYLCASSPQQGAQYEQYFGPGTRLTVT.

The CDR3 sequence: CAWSVNGGVGGYTF. DNA of the CDR3: TGTGCCTGGAGTGTAAATGGGGGGGTAGGTGGCTACACCTTC. The V gene is TRBV30, the J gene TRBJ1-2, with D perhaps TRBD1 (5 bases). Trimming took 0 bases from V and 7 from J, leaving 15 bases between them. The germline CDR1 and CDR2 sequences are GTSNPN and SVGIG (reference sequence). The CDR3 has 14 residues. The whole variable domain, remainder taken from reference TRBV30 and TRBJ1-2, is SQTIHQWPATLVQPVGSPLSLECTVEGTSNPNLYWYRQAAGRGLQLLFYSVGIGQISSEVPQNLSASRPQDRQFILSSKKLLLSDSGFYLCAWSVNGGVGGYTFGSGTRLTVV.

The gene calls are TRBV7-9 and TRBJ1-2, with D unresolved. The ends were cut back, 7 bases at V and 2 bases at J, with 8 bases in the middle. There are 12 residues in the CDR3. Germline V CDR1 and CDR2: SEHNR, FQNEAQ (reference sequence). The CDR3 nucleotides read TGTGCCAGCACGGAGGGAAACTATGGCTACACCTTC. Amino acid sequence: CASTEGNYGYTF.

The rearrangement links TRBV7-7 to TRBJ2-2; TRBD2 might be the D (5 bases). The germline V and J ends were trimmed by 0 bases and 6 bases, with 8 bases remaining between them. CDR1 SSHAT and CDR2 FNYEAQ come from the germline V gene (reference sequence). The CDR3 is 14 residues long. The CDR3 DNA reads as TGTGCCAGCAGCTTAGCCGGGGAATCCGGGGAGCTGTTTTTT. It is translated as CASSLAGESGELFF.

V usage is TRBV5-1 and J usage is TRBJ1-1; 11 positions match TRBD1. The CDR3 runs to 14 residues. In germline, CDR1 is SGHRS, CDR2 YFSETQ. V gave up 5 bases and J gave up 9 bases; unmatched junction bases: 9. CDR3 amino acids: CASSRGQGVFKAFF. The CDR3 bases are TGCGCCAGCAGTCGGGGACAGGGGGTCTTCAAAGCTTTCTTT. Combining the CDR3 with reference TRBV5-1 and TRBJ1-1 gives the whole variable domain KAGVTQTPRYLIKTRGQQVTLSCSPISGHRSVSWYQQTPGQGLQFLFEYFSETQRNKGNFPGRFSGRQFSNSRSEMNVSTLELGDSALYLCASSRGQGVFKAFFGQGTRLTVV.

The genes are TRBV11-2 and TRBJ1-2; TRBD1 matches 7 bases. The CDR3 length is 13 residues. Germline V gene data show CDR1 as SGHAT and CDR2 as FQNNGV. Trimming at V came to 1 base and at J to 8 bases, leaving 4 bases not matched to a gene. The CDR3 DNA reads TGTGCCAGCAGCTTAGGCCCAGGGGGAGGCTACACCTTC. Encoded protein: CASSLGPGGGYTF.

This chain joins TRBV6-5 and TRBJ1-5; 7 nucleotides line up with TRBD1. The CDR3 totals 15 residues. Germline CDR1 MNHEY, CDR2 SVGAGI. V was pared by 6 bases and J by 1 base, with 6 bases of the junction left unmatched. Written as DNA, the CDR3 is TGTGCCAGCAGAACAACAGGGGAGAGCAATCAGCCCCAGCATTTT. Translating it yields CASRTTGESNQPQHF.

The chain employs TRBV27 and TRBJ1-1, with D tentatively TRBD1 (5 bases). CDR1 is MNHEY and CDR2 is SMNVEV in the germline V gene (reference sequence). Deletions cut 7 bases from V and 4 bases from J, with 13 bases between. The CDR3 length is 13 residues. Here the CDR3 DNA reads TGTGCCAGCAAACTTTCCGGGGGCACTGAAGCTTTCTTT. Translating it yields CASKLSGGTEAFF.

This chain links TRBV3-1 (or the pseudogene TRBV3-2) with TRBJ1-1, with D hard to call. CDR1 LGHDT and CDR2 YNNKEL come from the germline V gene (reference sequence). Trimming took 4 bases from V and 5 from J, leaving 8 bases between them. The CDR3 extends over 12 amino acids. This CDR3 reads CASSPGETEAFF. As DNA, the CDR3 is TGTGCCAGCAGCCCCGGGGAAACTGAAGCTTTCTTT.

This chain connects TRBV19 to TRBJ1-1; 9 bases are shared with TRBD1. The germline gives CDR1 LNHDA, CDR2 SQIVND (reference sequence). The V segment lost 4 bases and the J segment 4 bases; nucleotides outside the gene matches: 13. The CDR3 totals 17 residues. Here the CDR3 reads CASSTYRTGASTTEAFF. DNA of the CDR3: TGTGCCAGTAGTACCTACCGGACAGGGGCCTCCACCACTGAAGCTTTCTTT.

The rearrangement uses TRBV7-2 and TRBJ1-4; the D gene is possibly TRBD1 (5 bases). V was shortened by 3 bases and J by 4 bases, with 9 bases between the two germline ends. Looked up from germline, CDR1 is SGHTA and CDR2 is FQGNSA. CDR3 size: 14 residues. CDR3: CASSLQGGNEKLFF. The CDR3 DNA reads as TGTGCCAGCAGCTTGCAGGGAGGTAATGAAAAACTGTTTTTT.

J is TRBJ1-2 and V is TRBV2; a weak D match, TRBD1 (5 bases). The length of the CDR3 is 13 residues. Trimming pared 6 bases from V and 13 bases from J, leaving 21 bases between. The germline V gene has CDR1 SNHLY and CDR2 FYNNEI. The CDR3 DNA reads as TGTGCCAGCAGAACTGACAGCAACCGGGCATCCACCTTC. Residues: CASRTDSNRASTF.

This clone was found a few times. The chain carries TRBV9 and TRBJ2-7; 9 nucleotides align to TRBD2. The CDR3 sequence is 16 residues long. V gave up 4 bases and J gave up 5 bases; unmatched junction bases: 13. CDR1 and CDR2 from the germline V gene are SGDLS and YYNGEE. This chain's CDR3 is CASSPRSGTSFDEQYF. The DNA of the CDR3 is TGTGCCAGCAGCCCCCGCTCCGGGACTAGCTTCGACGAGCAGTACTTC.

This clone came up a few times. The chain uses TRBV19 and TRBJ1-1, with a possible D match to TRBD1 (6 bases). Germline V gene data show CDR1 as LNHDA and CDR2 as SQIVND (reference sequence). The CDR3 loop spans 14 amino acids. Trimming took 7 bases from V and 1 from J, leaving 13 bases between them. CDR3 amino acids: CASTPLTGNTEAFF. CDR3 nucleotide sequence: TGTGCCAGTACCCCCTTGACAGGGAACACTGAAGCTTTCTTT. The entire variable domain, with the rest obtained from reference TRBV19 and TRBJ1-1, is as follows: DGGITQSPKYLFRKEGQNVTLSCEQNLNHDAMYWYRQDPGQGLRLIYYSQIVNDFQKGDIAEGYSVSREKKESFPLTVTSAQKNPTAFYLCASTPLTGNTEAFFGQGTRLTVV.

Only a few counts were recorded for this clone. The J gene is TRBJ1-6, the V gene TRBV6-1; D remains unclear. V was cut by 2 bases and J by 0 bases, with 14 bases left in between. The germline CDR1 and CDR2 sequences are MNHNS and SASEGT. This CDR3 contains 18 residues. The CDR3 DNA is TGTGCCAGCAGTGAAATTGCCCCACCGAGCTCCTATAATTCACCCCTCCACTTT. The encoded protein is CASSEIAPPSSYNSPLHF.

This rearrangement joins TRBV29-1 to TRBJ2-3; weak D call: TRBD2 (5 bases). Germline CDR1 SQVTM, CDR2 ANQGSEA. The CDR3 has 14 amino acids. Trimming removed 4 bases at V and 0 bases at J, with 11 bases between. The CDR3 DNA is TGCAGCGTTGGAAAGCGCGGGAGCACAGATACGCAGTATTTT. Amino acid sequence: CSVGKRGSTDTQYF.

The chain recombines TRBV9 with TRBJ1-6; D is ambiguous. Germline loops: CDR1 SGDLS, CDR2 YYNGEE. This CDR3 spans 14 amino acids. V was cut by 0 bases and J by 6 bases, with 7 bases left in between. In DNA form, the CDR3 reads TGTGCCAGCAGCGTAGAAGTGGCTAATTCACCCCTCCACTTT. Its translation is CASSVEVANSPLHF.

The chain couples TRBV5-4 to TRBJ1-5; 12 bases align to TRBD1. The CDR3 is 16 residues long. V was pared by 5 bases and J by 7 bases, with 10 bases of the junction left unmatched. Germline V gives CDR1 SGHNT, CDR2 YYREEE (reference sequence). CDR3 sequence reads: CASRYPGQGAGQPQHF. The CDR3 DNA reads as TGTGCCAGCAGATATCCGGGACAGGGGGCCGGGCAGCCCCAGCATTTT.

This clone was seen only a few times. This sequence joins TRBV19 and TRBJ1-1; tentatively, D is TRBD1 (6 bases). This CDR3 is built from 12 residues. V was cut by 7 bases and J by 12 bases, with 18 bases left in between. Germline V gene sequence: CDR1 LNHDA, CDR2 SQIVND (reference sequence). CDR3 amino acids: CASISPGELSFF. CDR3 DNA sequence: TGTGCCAGTATATCCCCAGGGGAGCTGTCTTTCTTT.